This T cell receptor (beta chain) appears in the sequencing data of a study of blood T cells in healthy people across ages. Study-level points and caveats: Diversity estimates from one million T cells were considered underestimates.

Then a second PCR, running roughly 7 to 12 cycles, was carried out with a sample-barcoded 5' primer and a J-beta primer mix. TCRdb reprocessed the 5' RACE reads with MiXCR, giving one entry per CDR3 protein. Altogether some 760,000 distinct CDR3 sequences are present, just under 25% being singletons, with the ten largest covering under 10%. Worth noting for this clonotype: Its matching antigen is unknown.

This CDR3 region has 14 residues. Per the germline V gene, CDR1 is MNHEY and CDR2 is SMNVEV (reference sequence). V gave up 2 bases and J gave up 4 bases, with 9 bases separating them. In addition, the sample was reused for a study of T cells of mothers and their children. This second report adds: A few healthy Caucasian mothers, along with their six children, served as the donors.

The receptor's source is a boy aged 5-17 years in good health. Sequencing was done on a sample of blood. The chain employs TRBV27 and TRBJ1-5; no definite D call. The CDR3 region has the DNA TGTGCCAGCAGTTTACGGGAAGGGAATCAGCCCCAGCATTTT. It translates to CASSLREGNQPQHF.